These 30 T cell receptor beta chains share one sample of origin, sequenced in a study of T-cell memory formation after mild COVID-19. TCRdb reanalysed the 5' RACE reads using MiXCR and keeps one entry per CDR3 protein. Of 200,000 to 250,000 distinct CDR3 sequences in the sample, around 25% were seen once. The sample was PBMCs or a T cell subset sorted from them (not recorded which). The receptors were gathered from an adult woman who had mild COVID-19 (a few samples of this study predate the infection). Cell type and time point are not known.

The rearrangement joins TRBV10-3 to TRBJ1-5, with D possibly matching TRBD1 (5 bases). CDR3 length equals 14 residues. The germline CDR1 and CDR2 sequences are ENHRY and SYGVKD. Trimming shortened V by 3 bases and J by 5 bases, and 11 bases separated the two germline ends. The CDR3 coding sequence is TGTGCCATCAGTGAAGAGGGGAAGTATCAGCCCCAGCATTTT. It specifies CAISEEGKYQPQHF.

In this sample, this clonotype turned up a few times. This rearrangement joins TRBV24-1 to TRBJ2-2; TRBD2 might be the D (5 bases). Germline lookup yields CDR1 KGHDR and CDR2 SFDVKD. V lost 6 bases and J 5 bases, leaving 15 bases between the germline ends. The CDR3 has 15 amino acids. The CDR3 bases are TGTGCCACCAGTACCGGGGAAGTAGAAACCGGGGAGCTGTTTTTT. It yields the protein CATSTGEVETGELFF.

The chain employs TRBV6-2 or TRBV6-3 and TRBJ2-3; D unresolved. From germline, CDR1 is MNHEY and CDR2 SVGEGT. The CDR3 runs 13 residues. Trimming shortened V by 2 bases and J by 4 bases, and 7 bases separated the two germline ends. The CDR3 here is CASSYVAADTQYF. As DNA, the CDR3 is TGTGCCAGCAGTTACGTTGCGGCAGATACGCAGTATTTT.

This clonotype was seen a handful of times. V is TRBV7-9 and J is TRBJ1-2, with 7 positions matching TRBD1. Germline-derived CDR1 and CDR2 are SEHNR and FQNEAQ (reference sequence). The CDR3 loop spans 13 amino acids. V shed 2 bases and J 6 bases; nucleotides not matched to a gene: 3. The chain's CDR3 is CASSLTTGNGYTF. The CDR3 DNA follows: TGTGCCAGCAGCTTAACGACAGGGAATGGCTACACCTTC.

The sample holds a few counts of this clonotype. This chain connects TRBV7-2 to TRBJ1-5; no definite D call. The V end was cut by 3 bases, the J end by 3 bases, with 9 bases between. The CDR3 contains 14 residues. CDR1 SGHTA and CDR2 FQGNSA come from the germline V gene. The CDR3, as DNA: TGTGCCAGCAGCTTCTCCAGTACCAATCAGCCCCAGCATTTT. Translated, it gives CASSFSSTNQPQHF.

The CDR3: CASSRDAGAVVDTQYF. The DNA for the CDR3 is TGTGCCAGCAGTCGGGACGCAGGGGCTGTAGTGGATACGCAGTATTTT. The chain employs TRBV7-2 and TRBJ2-3, with D possibly matching TRBD1 (6 bases). V was cut by 6 bases and J by 6 bases, with 22 bases left in between. There are 16 residues in the CDR3. Germline V gene data show CDR1 as SGHTA and CDR2 as FQGNSA. Complete variable domain (other parts from reference TRBV7-2 and TRBJ2-3): GAGVSQSPSNKVTEKGKDVELRCDPISGHTALYWYRQSLGQGLEFLIYFQGNSAPDKSGLPSDRFSAERTGGSVSTLTIQRTQQEDSAVYLCASSRDAGAVVDTQYFGPGTRLTVL.

V and J are TRBV6-2 or TRBV6-3 and TRBJ2-7; 7 bases align to TRBD2. V lost 5 bases, J lost 3 bases, and 7 bases stayed unmatched. Germline lookup yields CDR1 MNHEY and CDR2 SVGEGT. This CDR3 region has 14 residues. CDR3: CASSELAWYYEQYF. The CDR3, as DNA: TGTGCCAGCAGTGAACTAGCGTGGTACTACGAGCAGTACTTC.

Here the CDR3 reads CATSGDTGHNEQFF. The CDR3 nucleotides are TGTGCCACCAGTGGGGACACAGGCCACAATGAGCAGTTCTTC. The rearrangement links TRBV24-1 to TRBJ2-1, with D possibly matching TRBD1 (6 bases). Trimming cost V 5 bases and J 5 bases, with 12 bases left between them. The CDR3 runs 14 residues. The germline CDR1 and CDR2 sequences are KGHDR and SFDVKD.

The chain recombines TRBV7-9 with TRBJ2-1; D unclear. CDR1 and CDR2 from the germline V gene are SEHNR and FQNEAQ (reference sequence). Trimming shortened V by 1 base and J by 0 bases, and 4 bases separated the two germline ends. The CDR3 extends over 14 amino acids. The CDR3 sequence: CASSLVVSYNEQFF. The CDR3 region has the DNA TGTGCCAGCAGCTTAGTGGTCTCCTACAATGAGCAGTTCTTC.

The table lists this clonotype with many counts. The rearrangement uses TRBV29-1 and TRBJ1-2; D not resolved. Germline CDR1 reads SQVTM; CDR2 reads ANQGSEA. V was cut by 0 bases and J by 3 bases, with 5 bases left in between. The CDR3 runs 12 residues. Written as DNA, the CDR3 is TGCAGCGTTGAAGATCGGGACTATGGCTACACCTTC. Translation: CSVEDRDYGYTF.

A few counts support this clonotype. The chain links TRBV11-2 to TRBJ1-3; D call uncertain. The CDR3 runs 16 residues. The germline gives CDR1 SGHAT, CDR2 FQNNGV. V was pared by 7 bases and J by 4 bases, with 20 bases between. CDR3 sequence (DNA): TGTGCCAGCACCACTCTAGCGGCAGGATTGGGAAACACCATATATTTT. This translates into CASTTLAAGLGNTIYF. Full variable domain (rest looked up from reference TRBV11-2 and TRBJ1-3): EAGVAQSPRYKIIEKRQSVAFWCNPISGHATLYWYQQILGQGPKLLIQFQNNGVVDDSQLPKDRFSAERLKGVDSTLKIQPAKLEDSAVYLCASTTLAAGLGNTIYFGEGSWLTVV.

The chain uses TRBV25-1 and TRBJ1-6; D perhaps matches TRBD1 (5 bases). The CDR3 has 11 amino acids. The germline V and J ends were trimmed by 4 bases and 13 bases, with 8 bases remaining between them. The germline CDR1 and CDR2 sequences are MGHDK and SYGVNS. CDR3 sequence: CASSGGSPLHF. In nucleotides, the CDR3 is TGTGCCAGCAGTGGGGGCTCGCCCCTCCACTTT.

The chain couples TRBV6-6 to TRBJ1-4; D unresolved. Per germline, CDR1 MNHNY and CDR2 SVGAGI (reference sequence). There are 16 residues in the CDR3. V lost 5 bases and J lost 0, with 13 bases in between. DNA for the CDR3: TGTGCCAGCAGTCGCCGAGTACGGGCAACTAATGAAAAACTGTTTTTT. This codes for CASSRRVRATNEKLFF.

This clonotype has just a few counts. The CDR3: CASSPPTRTDTQYF. CDR3 DNA sequence: TGTGCCAGCTCACCCCCGACCCGAACAGATACGCAGTATTTT. The V call is TRBV18, the J call TRBJ2-3; D is unresolved. Deletions cut 3 bases from V and 3 bases from J, with 10 bases between. Germline V gene sequence: CDR1 KGHSH, CDR2 LQKENI. The CDR3 sequence is 14 residues long.

The chain is built from TRBV27 and TRBJ2-7; the D is unclear. The CDR3 is 14 amino acids. Between the trimmed V and J ends, which lost 3 bases and 3 bases, there was a span of 12 bases. The germline gives CDR1 MNHEY, CDR2 SMNVEV (reference sequence). DNA for the CDR3: TGTGCCAGCAGTTTTGTTCACACCTACTACGAGCAGTACTTC. It yields the protein CASSFVHTYYEQYF.

This clonotype was seen more than once but under ten times. V and J are TRBV4-3 and TRBJ1-5, with D unclear. This CDR3 comprises 15 residues. V lost 4 bases to trimming and J lost 0 bases, with 10 bases between them. The germline CDR1 and CDR2 sequences are LGHNA and YSLEER. The CDR3, as DNA: TGCGCCAGCAGCCTTCACTACTATAGCAATCAGCCCCAGCATTTT. It yields the protein CASSLHYYSNQPQHF.

The chain carries TRBV5-4 and TRBJ1-4, with 10 bases identical to TRBD1. The CDR3 length is 13 residues. Trimming at V came to 5 bases and at J to 6 bases, leaving 1 base not matched to a gene. Per the germline V gene, CDR1 is SGHNT and CDR2 is YYREEE (reference sequence). CDR3 DNA: TGTGCCAGCAGAGGACAGGGGGATGAAAAACTGTTTTTT. Amino acid sequence: CASRGQGDEKLFF.

This clonotype has more than one count but fewer than ten. The chain combines TRBV3-1 with TRBJ2-7; D may correspond to TRBD1 or TRBD2 (5 bases each). This CDR3 is 15 amino acids long. Germline lookup yields CDR1 LGHDT and CDR2 YNNKEL (reference sequence). V was clipped by 4 bases and J by 2 bases, with 15 bases between them. Here the CDR3 DNA reads TGTGCCAGCAGCCTAACGTACGGGGCCCCCTACGAGCAGTACTTC. Its translation is CASSLTYGAPYEQYF.

This CDR3 is CASSLSVLQNNEQFF. The CDR3 coding sequence is TGTGCCAGCAGTTTATCCGTGCTACAGAACAATGAGCAGTTCTTC. The rearrangement joins TRBV27 to TRBJ2-1, with D uncertain. The germline CDR1 and CDR2 sequences are MNHEY and SMNVEV (reference sequence). Trimming took off 0 bases at V and 5 bases at J, with 11 bases between the two ends. This CDR3 has 15 amino acids.

The chain employs TRBV12-3 or TRBV12-4 and TRBJ2-1; D is ambiguous. The CDR3 is 12 residues long. V lost 6 bases and J lost 9, with 12 bases in between. The CDR3 region has the DNA TGTGCCAGCAGGTTTGAAAGAAGTGAGCAGTTCTTC. This gives the protein CASRFERSEQFF.

This clonotype has only a few counts. This chain connects TRBV30 to TRBJ2-7, with 9 bases lining up with TRBD1. Germline CDR1 reads GTSNPN; CDR2 reads SVGIG (reference sequence). The CDR3 spans 17 residues. V dropped 3 bases and J dropped 3; count of bases not matched to a gene: 15. The CDR3 bases are TGTGCCTGGAGAGCCCTAACCCCAGGGACAGGGTACTACGAGCAGTACTTC. This gives the protein CAWRALTPGTGYYEQYF.

The gene calls are TRBV5-1 and TRBJ2-7; maybe TRBD1 (5 bases). Germline V gives CDR1 SGHRS, CDR2 YFSETQ. The germline V and J ends were trimmed by 0 bases and 8 bases, with 18 bases remaining between them. There are 15 residues in the CDR3. The DNA for the CDR3 is TGCGCCAGCAGCTTGGGAGACAGCCCCATACTGAAGCAGTACTTC. This sequence encodes CASSLGDSPILKQYF.

V gene TRBV4-1 combines with J gene TRBJ2-2, with 7 bases identical to TRBD2. CDR1 and CDR2 from the germline V gene are MGHRA and YSYEKL. Trimming removed 0 bases from V and 5 bases from J; junction bases left unmatched: 6. The CDR3 has 16 residues. The CDR3 is CASSQEARGETGELFF. CDR3 DNA sequence: TGCGCCAGCAGCCAAGAAGCACGGGGGGAGACCGGGGAGCTGTTTTTT.

This clonotype was observed a handful of times. V usage is TRBV12-3 or TRBV12-4 and J usage is TRBJ2-2; 10 positions match TRBD1. Trimming took 6 bases from V and 8 from J; bases not matched to a gene: 6. The CDR3 runs to 14 residues. The CDR3 nucleotides read TGTGCCAGCAGCCGCCGGGACAGGGGTGGGGAGCTGTTTTTT. It is translated as CASSRRDRGGELFF.

The chain joins TRBV18 to TRBJ1-5; D remains ambiguous. The ends were cut back, 3 bases at V and 7 bases at J, with 10 bases in the middle. The CDR3 is 13 amino acids. Germline CDR1 and CDR2: KGHSH and LQKENI. CDR3 residues: CASSPGVEQPQHF. As DNA, the CDR3 is TGTGCCAGCTCACCCGGCGTCGAGCAGCCCCAGCATTTT.

V usage is TRBV10-3 and J usage is TRBJ2-3, with 7 bases fitting TRBD1. CDR1 is ENHRY, CDR2 SYGVKD, per germline. The J segment lost 1 base and the V segment lost 2 bases, leaving 6 bases of the junction unmatched. The CDR3 extends over 16 amino acids. As DNA, the CDR3 is TGTGCCATCAGTGAGCCTGGACAGGTGGGCACAGATACGCAGTATTTT. This encodes CAISEPGQVGTDTQYF.

This clonotype was recorded a few times. V and J are TRBV7-2 and TRBJ1-6; D gene uncertain. This CDR3 has 16 residues. Germline lookup yields CDR1 SGHTA and CDR2 FQGNSA. V was cut by 5 bases and J by 13 bases, with 24 bases left in between. For the CDR3, the DNA is TGTGCCAGCAGCCCAAGCGCCCGGACGGGCTTGGGTCCCCTCCACTTT. Translation gives CASSPSARTGLGPLHF.

This sequence joins TRBV7-9 and TRBJ1-4, with unresolved D. CDR1 is SEHNR and CDR2 is FQNEAQ in the germline V gene (reference sequence). Between the trimmed V and J ends, which lost 5 bases and 7 bases, there was a span of 14 bases. The CDR3 is 14 amino acids. CDR3 DNA: TGTGCCAGCAGCGTGTACGCCGAGGGTGAAAAACTGTTTTTT. It translates to CASSVYAEGEKLFF. Together with reference TRBV7-9 and TRBJ1-4, the CDR3 gives the full variable domain: DTGVSQNPRHKITKRGQNVTFRCDPISEHNRLYWYRQTLGQGPEFLTYFQNEAQLEKSRLLSDRFSAERPKGSFSTLEIQRTEQGDSAMYLCASSVYAEGEKLFFGSGTQLSVL.

In this sample, this clonotype turned up a few times. V usage is TRBV11-1 and J usage is TRBJ2-7; the match to TRBD2 covers 7 bases. Trimming removed 5 bases from V and 5 bases from J; junction bases left unmatched: 12. Germline V gene lookup returns CDR1 SGHAT and CDR2 FQDESV (reference sequence). This CDR3 is built from 15 residues. The CDR3 bases are TGTGCCAGCAGCCGTATGGCGGGACTATCTAACGAGCAGTACTTC. Protein: CASSRMAGLSNEQYF.

In DNA, the CDR3 is TGTGCCAGCAGCCCGGGGGATCGGAATTCACCCCTCCACTTT. It specifies CASSPGDRNSPLHF. This chain links TRBV12-3 or TRBV12-4 with TRBJ1-6, with D possibly being TRBD1 (5 bases). V shed 6 bases and J shed 7 bases, with 13 bases lying between them. The CDR3 has 14 residues.